The 4 T cell receptor beta chains below come from one sample, sequenced in a study of blood T cell repertoires in COVID-19. Libraries were prepared by immunoSEQ multiplex PCR; TCRdb keeps only in-frame clonotypes and omits some of them. The sample consists of 450,000 or so clones, about 90% of them appearing once. The sample was peripheral blood. Every receptor here comes from a man aged 18 to 35 with COVID-19, enrolled during active disease.

The V gene is TRBV29-1, the J gene TRBJ2-5, with 10 positions matching TRBD1. Germline CDR1 reads SQVTM; CDR2 reads ANQGSEA. J gave up 5 bases and V 3 bases, and 3 bases lay outside the gene matches. The CDR3 is 13 amino acids. This chain's CDR3 is CSVETGGSETQYF. CDR3 sequence (DNA): TGCAGCGTTGAGACAGGGGGCTCGGAGACCCAGTACTTC.

The chain is built from TRBV4-2 and TRBJ1-2; 10 bases are a match to TRBD1. CDR1 and CDR2 (germline): LGHNA, YNFKEQ. The CDR3 has 18 residues. V shed 0 bases, J shed 3 bases, and the junction held 10 bases outside the gene matches. CDR3 sequence reads: CASSQDQLVDRGYYGYTF. The CDR3 region has the DNA TGTGCCAGCAGCCAAGATCAGCTCGTGGACAGGGGGTACTATGGCTACACCTTC.

This chain uses TRBV19 with TRBJ2-1; possible D gene TRBD2, 6 bases. This CDR3 has 16 amino acids. Germline V gene data show CDR1 as LNHDA and CDR2 as SQIVND (reference sequence). Trimming took 1 base from V and 0 from J, leaving 10 bases between them. In DNA, the CDR3 is TGTGCCAGTAGTATAGGTATGCGGGGCTCCTACAATGAGCAGTTCTTC. Its translation is CASSIGMRGSYNEQFF.

This sequence joins TRBV12-5 and TRBJ2-7; 9 nucleotides agree with TRBD1. This CDR3 comprises 16 residues. V dropped 0 bases and J dropped 6; count of bases not matched to a gene: 9. The germline CDR1 and CDR2 sequences are LGHNT and FRNRAP. The CDR3 spells CASGLVLGQGPLEQYF. CDR3 sequence (DNA): TGTGCTAGTGGTTTGGTACTGGGACAGGGACCGCTCGAGCAGTACTTC.